This T cell receptor (beta chain) is drawn from a study of blood T cells in healthy people across ages. Study details: Using template switching, researchers captured about one barcoded beta molecule for each two T cells.

As for this clonotype: The antigen is undetermined.

For every donor, a draw yielded about 10 milliliters of peripheral blood. Next came a second PCR, run for roughly 6 to 11 cycles, which used a sample-barcoded 5' primer along with a J-beta primer mix. TCRdb re-analysed the 5' RACE reads in MiXCR, keeping a single row per CDR3 protein. The repertoire holds roughly 730,000 distinct CDR3 sequences, with about 56% as singletons. CDR3 length equals 15 residues. Germline CDR1 reads DFQATT; CDR2 reads SNEGSKA (reference sequence). Trimming at V came to 5 bases and at J to 3 bases, leaving 9 bases not matched to a gene. General study results and limits: Per million T cells, TCR beta diversity dropped about linearly as age rose.

Sequenced: blood. The receptor was derived from a man aged 35 to 55 in good health. The chain carries TRBV20-1 and TRBJ2-2, with TRBD2 identical over 7 bases. The CDR3 DNA reads as TGCAGTGCTCCAACCACAGCGGGGTACACCGGGGAGCTGTTTTTT. It specifies CSAPTTAGYTGELFF.